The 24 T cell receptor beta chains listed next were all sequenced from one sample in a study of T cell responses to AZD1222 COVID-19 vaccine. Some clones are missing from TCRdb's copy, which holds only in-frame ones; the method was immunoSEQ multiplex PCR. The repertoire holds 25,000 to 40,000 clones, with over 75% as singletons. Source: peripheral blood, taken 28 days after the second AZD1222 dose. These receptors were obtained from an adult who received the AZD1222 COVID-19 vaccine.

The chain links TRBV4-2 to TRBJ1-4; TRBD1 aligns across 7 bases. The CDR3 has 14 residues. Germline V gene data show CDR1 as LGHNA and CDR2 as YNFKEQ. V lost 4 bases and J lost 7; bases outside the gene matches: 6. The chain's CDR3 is CASSRPDRPEKLFF. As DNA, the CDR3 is TGTGCCAGCAGCCGCCCGGACAGGCCTGAAAAACTGTTTTTT.

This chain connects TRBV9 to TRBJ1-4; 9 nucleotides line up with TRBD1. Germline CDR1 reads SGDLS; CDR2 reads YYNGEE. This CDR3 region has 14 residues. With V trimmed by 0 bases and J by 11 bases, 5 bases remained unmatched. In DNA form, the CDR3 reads TGTGCCAGCAGCGTAGGGGGACAGGGTGGCAAACTGTTTTTT. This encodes CASSVGGQGGKLFF. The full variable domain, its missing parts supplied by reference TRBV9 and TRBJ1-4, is DSGVTQTPKHLITATGQRVTLRCSPRSGDLSVYWYQQSLDQGLQFLIQYYNGEERAKGNILERFSAQQFPDLHSELNLSSLELGDSALYFCASSVGGQGGKLFFGSGTQLSVL.

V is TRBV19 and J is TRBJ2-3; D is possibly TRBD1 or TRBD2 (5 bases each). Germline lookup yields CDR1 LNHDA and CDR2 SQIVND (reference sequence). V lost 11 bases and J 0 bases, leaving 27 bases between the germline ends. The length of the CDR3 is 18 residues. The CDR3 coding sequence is TGTGCCGGCTATCCATCTTTTGGGGCGGACTCTAGCACAGATACGCAGTATTTT. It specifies CAGYPSFGADSSTDTQYF. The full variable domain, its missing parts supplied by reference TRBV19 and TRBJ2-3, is DGGITQSPKYLFRKEGQNVTLSCEQNLNHDAMYWYRQDPGQGLRLIYYSQIVNDFQKGDIAEGYSVSREKKESFPLTVTSAQKNPTAFYLCAGYPSFGADSSTDTQYFGPGTRLTVL.

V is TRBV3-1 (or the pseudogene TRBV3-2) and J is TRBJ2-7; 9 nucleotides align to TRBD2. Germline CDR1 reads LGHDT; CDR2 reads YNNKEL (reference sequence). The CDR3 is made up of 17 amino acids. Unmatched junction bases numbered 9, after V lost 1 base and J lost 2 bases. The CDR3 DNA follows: TGTGCCAGCAGCCAAGTGGAGACTAGCGGACATCCCTACGAGCAGTACTTC. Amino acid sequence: CASSQVETSGHPYEQYF.

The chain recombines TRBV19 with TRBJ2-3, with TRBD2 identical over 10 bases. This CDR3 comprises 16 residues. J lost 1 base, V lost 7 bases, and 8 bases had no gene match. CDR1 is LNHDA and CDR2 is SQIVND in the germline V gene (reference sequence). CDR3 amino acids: CASIERGGQGTDTQYF. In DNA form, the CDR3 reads TGTGCCAGTATAGAGCGGGGGGGCCAGGGCACAGATACGCAGTATTTT.

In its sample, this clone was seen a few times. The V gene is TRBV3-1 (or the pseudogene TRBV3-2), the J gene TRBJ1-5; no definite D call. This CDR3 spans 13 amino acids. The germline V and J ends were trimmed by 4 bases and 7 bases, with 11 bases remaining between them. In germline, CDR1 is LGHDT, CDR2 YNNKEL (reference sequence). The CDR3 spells CASSPDARQPQHF. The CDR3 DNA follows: TGTGCCAGCAGCCCTGACGCTAGGCAGCCCCAGCATTTT.

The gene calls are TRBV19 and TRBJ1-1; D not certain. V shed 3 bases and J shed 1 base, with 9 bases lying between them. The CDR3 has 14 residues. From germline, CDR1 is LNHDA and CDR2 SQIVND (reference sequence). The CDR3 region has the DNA TGTGCCAGTAGTATTCAGGAGGCGAACACTGAAGCTTTCTTT. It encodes CASSIQEANTEAFF. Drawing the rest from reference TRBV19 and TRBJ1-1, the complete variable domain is DGGITQSPKYLFRKEGQNVTLSCEQNLNHDAMYWYRQDPGQGLRLIYYSQIVNDFQKGDIAEGYSVSREKKESFPLTVTSAQKNPTAFYLCASSIQEANTEAFFGQGTRLTVV.

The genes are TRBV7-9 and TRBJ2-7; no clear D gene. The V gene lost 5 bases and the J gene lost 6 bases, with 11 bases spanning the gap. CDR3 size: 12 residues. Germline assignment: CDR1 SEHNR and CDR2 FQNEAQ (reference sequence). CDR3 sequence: CASSRSVAEQYF. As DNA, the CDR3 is TGTGCCAGCAGCCGCAGTGTGGCCGAGCAGTACTTC.

The CDR3 DNA reads as TGCGCCAGCAGCCTTAGAGGGCCCGGGACAGACTTCGTCAACACTGAAGCTTTCTTT. Translation: CASSLRGPGTDFVNTEAFF. V usage is TRBV5-1 and J usage is TRBJ1-1, with 7 bases fitting TRBD1. Germline CDR1 reads SGHRS; CDR2 reads YFSETQ. The ends lost 4 bases at V and 2 bases at J; junction bases unmatched: 20. CDR3 size: 19 residues.

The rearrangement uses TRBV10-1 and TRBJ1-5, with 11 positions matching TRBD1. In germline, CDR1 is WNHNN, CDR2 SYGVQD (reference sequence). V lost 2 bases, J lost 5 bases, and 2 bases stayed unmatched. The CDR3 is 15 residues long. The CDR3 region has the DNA TGCGCCAGCAGTGAGGGGACAGGGGGGGATCAGCCCCAGCATTTT. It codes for CASSEGTGGDQPQHF.

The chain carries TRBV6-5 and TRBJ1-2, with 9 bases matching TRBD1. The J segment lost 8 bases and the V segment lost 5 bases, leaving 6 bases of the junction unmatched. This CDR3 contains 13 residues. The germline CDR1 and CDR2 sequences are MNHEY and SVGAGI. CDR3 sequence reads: CASSPGQGRGYTF. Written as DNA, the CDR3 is TGTGCCAGCAGTCCGGGACAGGGAAGAGGCTACACCTTC.

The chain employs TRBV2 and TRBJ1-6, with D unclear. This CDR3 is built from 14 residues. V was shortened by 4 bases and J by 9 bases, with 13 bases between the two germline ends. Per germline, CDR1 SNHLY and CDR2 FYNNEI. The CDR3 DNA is TGTGCCAGCAGTGGGTTTGAGACCCGTTCACCCCTCCACTTT. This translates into CASSGFETRSPLHF.

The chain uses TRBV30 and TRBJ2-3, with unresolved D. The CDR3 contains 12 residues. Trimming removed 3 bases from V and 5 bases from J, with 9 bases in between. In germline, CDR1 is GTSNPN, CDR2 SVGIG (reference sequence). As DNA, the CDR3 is TGTGCCTGGAGCTCCACCAGAGATACGCAGTATTTT. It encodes CAWSSTRDTQYF.

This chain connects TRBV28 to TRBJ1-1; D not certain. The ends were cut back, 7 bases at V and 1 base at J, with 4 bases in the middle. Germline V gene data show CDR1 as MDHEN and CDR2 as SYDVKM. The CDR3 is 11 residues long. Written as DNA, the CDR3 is TGTGCCAGCACCGCGAACACTGAAGCTTTCTTT. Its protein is CASTANTEAFF. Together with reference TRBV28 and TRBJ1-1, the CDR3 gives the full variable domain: DVKVTQSSRYLVKRTGEKVFLECVQDMDHENMFWYRQDPGLGLRLIYFSYDVKMKEKGDIPEGYSVSREKKERFSLILESASTNQTSMYLCASTANTEAFFGQGTRLTVV.

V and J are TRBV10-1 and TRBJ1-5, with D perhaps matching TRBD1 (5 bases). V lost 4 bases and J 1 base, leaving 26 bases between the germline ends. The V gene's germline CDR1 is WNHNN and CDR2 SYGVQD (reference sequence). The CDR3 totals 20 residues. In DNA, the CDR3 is TGCGCCAGCAGTGTAGTGGGGGTTTGGGGCGCTTGTAAGAGCAATCAGCCCCAGCATTTT. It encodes CASSVVGVWGACKSNQPQHF.

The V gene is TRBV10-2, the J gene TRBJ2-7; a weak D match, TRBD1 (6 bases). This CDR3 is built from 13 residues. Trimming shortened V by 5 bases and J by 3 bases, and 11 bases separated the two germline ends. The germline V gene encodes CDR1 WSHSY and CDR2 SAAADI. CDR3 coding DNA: TGCGCCAGCAGTACAGGGCCCAACTACGAGCAGTACTTC. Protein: CASSTGPNYEQYF.

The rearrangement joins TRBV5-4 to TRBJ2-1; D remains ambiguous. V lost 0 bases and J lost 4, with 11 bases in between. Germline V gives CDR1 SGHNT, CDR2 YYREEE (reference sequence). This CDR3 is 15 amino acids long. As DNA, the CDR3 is TGTGCCAGCAGCTTGGGTAGAGTCCTGTACAATGAGCAGTTCTTC. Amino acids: CASSLGRVLYNEQFF.

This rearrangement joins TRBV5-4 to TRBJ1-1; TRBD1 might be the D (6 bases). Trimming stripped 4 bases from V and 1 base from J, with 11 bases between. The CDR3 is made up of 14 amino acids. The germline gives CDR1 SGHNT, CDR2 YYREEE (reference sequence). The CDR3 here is CASSIGQQNTEAFF. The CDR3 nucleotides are TGTGCCAGCAGCATCGGACAGCAGAACACTGAAGCTTTCTTT.

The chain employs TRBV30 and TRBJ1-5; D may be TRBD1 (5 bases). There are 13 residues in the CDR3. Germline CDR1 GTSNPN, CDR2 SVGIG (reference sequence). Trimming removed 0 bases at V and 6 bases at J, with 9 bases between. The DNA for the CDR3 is TGTGCCTGGAGTGTAAGGGGAGGTCAGCCCCAGCATTTT. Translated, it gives CAWSVRGGQPQHF.

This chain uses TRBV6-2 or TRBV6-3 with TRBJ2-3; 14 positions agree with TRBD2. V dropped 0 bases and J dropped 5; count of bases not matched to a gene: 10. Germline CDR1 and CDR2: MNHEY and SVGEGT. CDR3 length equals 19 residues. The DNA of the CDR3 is TGTGCCAGCAGTTACTCCCCCCGACTAGCGGGGGGGCCTGGAGATACGCAGTATTTT. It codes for CASSYSPRLAGGPGDTQYF.

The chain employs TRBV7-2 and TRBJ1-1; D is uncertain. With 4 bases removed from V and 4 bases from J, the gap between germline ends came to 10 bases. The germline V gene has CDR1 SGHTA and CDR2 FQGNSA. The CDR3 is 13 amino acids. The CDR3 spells CASSSEPITEAFF. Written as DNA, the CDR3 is TGTGCCAGCAGCTCCGAACCGATCACTGAAGCTTTCTTT.

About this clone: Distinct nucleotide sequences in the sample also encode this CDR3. CDR3 coding DNA: TGTGCCAGTAGTATACAGGGTGGTCAGCCCCAGCATTTT. Translated, it gives CASSIQGGQPQHF. This chain uses TRBV19 with TRBJ1-5; the D gene is possibly TRBD1 (5 bases). This CDR3 is built from 13 residues. V was pared by 2 bases and J by 6 bases, with 8 bases between. Germline V lookup: CDR1 LNHDA, CDR2 SQIVND (reference sequence).

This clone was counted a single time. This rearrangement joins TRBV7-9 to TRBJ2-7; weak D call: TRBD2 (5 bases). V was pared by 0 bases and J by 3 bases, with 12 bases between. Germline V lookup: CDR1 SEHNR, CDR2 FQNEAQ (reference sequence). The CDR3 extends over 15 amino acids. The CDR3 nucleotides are TGTGCCAGCAGCTTAGCGTACCGGGGTCGCTACGAGCAGTACTTC. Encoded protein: CASSLAYRGRYEQYF.

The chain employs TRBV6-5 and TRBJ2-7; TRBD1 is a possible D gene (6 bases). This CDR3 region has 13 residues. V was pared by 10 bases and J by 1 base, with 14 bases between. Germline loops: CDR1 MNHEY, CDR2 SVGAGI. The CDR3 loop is CAIKQGVSYEQYF. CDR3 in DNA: TGTGCCATCAAACAGGGTGTGTCCTACGAGCAGTACTTC.